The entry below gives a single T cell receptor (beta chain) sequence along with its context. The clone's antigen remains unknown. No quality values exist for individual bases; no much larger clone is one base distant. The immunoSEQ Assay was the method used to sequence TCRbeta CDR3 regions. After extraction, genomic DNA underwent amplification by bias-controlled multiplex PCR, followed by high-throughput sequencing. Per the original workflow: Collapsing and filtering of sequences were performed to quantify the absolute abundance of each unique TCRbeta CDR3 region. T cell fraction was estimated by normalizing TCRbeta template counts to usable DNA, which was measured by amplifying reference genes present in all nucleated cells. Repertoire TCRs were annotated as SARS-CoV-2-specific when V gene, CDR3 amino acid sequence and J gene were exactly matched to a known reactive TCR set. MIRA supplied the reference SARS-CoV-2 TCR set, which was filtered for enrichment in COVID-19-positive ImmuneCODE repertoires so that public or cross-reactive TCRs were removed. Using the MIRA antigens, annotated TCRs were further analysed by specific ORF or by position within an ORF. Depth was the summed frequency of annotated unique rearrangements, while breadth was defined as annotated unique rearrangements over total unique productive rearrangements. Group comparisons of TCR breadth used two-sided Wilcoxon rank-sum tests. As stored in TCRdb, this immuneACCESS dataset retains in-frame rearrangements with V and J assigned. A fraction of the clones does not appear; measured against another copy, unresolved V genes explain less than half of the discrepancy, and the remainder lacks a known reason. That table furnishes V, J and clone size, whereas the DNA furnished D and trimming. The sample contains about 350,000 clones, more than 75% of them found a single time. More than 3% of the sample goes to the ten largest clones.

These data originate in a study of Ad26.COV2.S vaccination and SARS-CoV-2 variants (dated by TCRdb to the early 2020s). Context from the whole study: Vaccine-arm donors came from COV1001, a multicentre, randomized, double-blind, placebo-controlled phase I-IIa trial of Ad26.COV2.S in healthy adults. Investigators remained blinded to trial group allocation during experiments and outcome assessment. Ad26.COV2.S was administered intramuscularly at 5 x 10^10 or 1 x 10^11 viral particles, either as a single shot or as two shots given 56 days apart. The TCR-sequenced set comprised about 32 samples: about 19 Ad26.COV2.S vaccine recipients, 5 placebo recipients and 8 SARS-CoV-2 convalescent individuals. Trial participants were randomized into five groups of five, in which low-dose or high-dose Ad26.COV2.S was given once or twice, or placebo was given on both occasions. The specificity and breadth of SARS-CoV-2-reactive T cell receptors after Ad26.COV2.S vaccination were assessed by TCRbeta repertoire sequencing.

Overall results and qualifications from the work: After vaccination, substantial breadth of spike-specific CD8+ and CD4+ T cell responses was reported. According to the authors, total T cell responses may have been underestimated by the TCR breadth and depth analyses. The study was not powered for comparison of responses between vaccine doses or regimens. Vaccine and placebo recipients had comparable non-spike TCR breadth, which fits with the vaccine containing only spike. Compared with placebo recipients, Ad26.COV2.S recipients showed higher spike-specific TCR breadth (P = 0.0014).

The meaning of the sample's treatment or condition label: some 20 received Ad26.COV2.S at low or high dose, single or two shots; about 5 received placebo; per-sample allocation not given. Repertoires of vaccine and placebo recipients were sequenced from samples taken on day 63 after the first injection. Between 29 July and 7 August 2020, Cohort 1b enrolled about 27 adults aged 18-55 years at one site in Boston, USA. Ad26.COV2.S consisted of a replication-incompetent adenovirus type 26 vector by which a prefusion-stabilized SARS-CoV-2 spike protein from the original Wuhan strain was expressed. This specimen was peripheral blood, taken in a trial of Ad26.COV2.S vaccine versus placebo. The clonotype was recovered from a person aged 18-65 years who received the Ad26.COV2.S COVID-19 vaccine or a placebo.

The nucleotide sequence is TGTGCCAGTAGTATTGGGATCGGAGGCCAGCCCCAGCATTTT. This is translated as CASSIGIGGQPQHF. This sequence uses TRBV19 and TRBJ1-5; the D gene is not confidently resolved. The germline V gene (reference sequence) yields LNHDA for CDR1 and SQIVND for CDR2. Trimming takes 3 bases from V and 7 bases from J, and the germline ends sit 13 bases apart. From cysteine to phenylalanine, the CDR3 is 14 amino acids long. The CDR3 DNA has 42 bases and is translated from base 1.